The T cell receptor (beta chain) described here comes from a study of CD8 T cells in Susac syndrome (dated by TCRdb to the late 2010s). Regarding the complete study: Whether CD8+ T cell activation and differentiation in Susac syndrome was antigen driven was tested using repertoire sequencing. CD8+ T cell repertoire clonality was compared between more than 9 healthy donors, some 14 Susac syndrome patients and roughly 15 multiple sclerosis patients.

The paper as a whole reports these results and caveats: The TCR sequencing and HLA analysis was acknowledged to have included a relatively small number of individuals.

RNA was extracted using the RNeasy kit, and roughly 0.45 to 1 microgram was reverse transcribed with random hexamers. The immunoSEQ multiplex PCR assay, covering 54 Vbeta and 13 Jbeta segments, was used to amplify TCR beta CDR3 regions. PCR amplification bias was corrected by using a synthetic template baseline for primer optimization and computational correction. The study's processing was this. Reads were annotated to V, D and J genes according to IMGT and were analyzed with immunoSEQ Analyzer, with only productive sequences retained. To calculate clonality, Shannon entropy was normalized by log2 of the number of productive unique sequences and then subtracted from one. For each patient and control, public and private clones were evaluated within the 100 most prevalent clones. A clone was defined as Susac-specific if it was absent from the healthy and MS cohorts, from over 1,000 published viral clones and from other ImmuneACCESS disease sequences. TCRdb reanalyzed the raw reads on its own, using fastp at Q25 for trimming and MiXCR for clone calling, and kept in-frame beta chains. Records with the same CDR3 protein are collapsed into one entry carrying the most frequent genes and DNA. These V and J calls are TCRdb output, not the study's own analysis. This sample has roughly 150,000 distinct CDR3 sequences in its table, and 85% to 95% of those were observed once. More than 0.2% of the sample goes to the ten largest clones.

High-throughput TCR beta sequencing profiled peripheral blood CD8+ and CD4+ T cells from healthy donors, Susac syndrome patients and multiple sclerosis patients. The multiple sclerosis controls were treatment-naive patients whose relapsing-remitting disease, either stable or active, fulfilled the revised McDonald criteria. Bulk CD8+ and CD4+ T cells were purified by magnetic negative isolation, while CD8+ TEMRA cells were enriched using FACS. Blood was drawn into EDTA tubes, processed within 24 hours, and PBMCs were isolated by density gradient centrifugation. PBMCs intended for TCR sequencing were cryopreserved in liquid nitrogen and were subsequently thawed in a 37 degrees C water bath. The sorted or isolated CD4+, CD8+ and CD8+ TEMRA cells had a purity of 90% or higher. Measured from the cysteine to the phenylalanine, the CDR3 is 16 residues long. Only the CDR3 portion is preserved as DNA: 48 bases, with reading frame beginning at the first base. Trimming takes 3 bases from V and 4 bases from J, and the germline ends sit 17 bases apart. The germline V gene gives CDR1 as SGDLS and CDR2 as YYNGEE.

Notes on this clonotype: Which antigen it targets is not known. Base qualities are not recorded, but no much larger clone differs from it by a single base.

Sample: CD8+ T cells from PBMCs. This receptor was taken from a human donor with multiple sclerosis. The sequence links TRBV9 to TRBJ2-1; a tentative D call is TRBD2 (6 bases match). The encoded CDR3 is CASSGAGAEGYNEQFF. The DNA is TGTGCCAGCAGCGGGGCCGGGGCGGAGGGGTACAATGAGCAGTTCTTC.